This TCR beta chain was observed in a study of T-cell reconstitution after alpha-beta-depleted transplantation in children. The study, taken as a whole, reports: It was reported that alpha-beta T cells came from several hundred expanded graft clones (about two months after transplant). Where some patients showed high TCRbeta diversity at day 60, it came from recipient T cells and thymic progenitors that had survived. A year post-transplant, T-cell counts and diversity derived mostly from newly produced T cells.

Construction of the TCRbeta library involved unique molecular identifiers. From the PCR reads, TCRdb called clonotypes with MiXCR, one entry per CDR3 protein. The data hold some 300,000 distinct CDR3 sequences, with around 7.3% observed a single time. This clonotype was recorded a few times. Its specificity is unknown. In germline, CDR1 is SGHAT, CDR2 FQNNGV. V was trimmed by 10 bases and J by 4 bases, leaving 11 bases between them. The CDR3 is made up of 11 amino acids. The chain employs TRBV11-2 and TRBJ2-7; D not resolved. Source: peripheral blood, taken 360 days after TCRalphabeta/CD19-depleted stem cell transplant. The receptor's source is a female patient aged 2-10 years who had a stem cell transplant for Fanconi anemia, so the T cells may come from the graft donor. This chain's CDR3 is CANTPPYEQYF. CDR3 nucleotides: TGTGCCAACACGCCCCCTTACGAGCAGTACTTC.